Listed below are T cell receptor beta chains from one sample, sequenced in a study of beta chain features in type 1 diabetes. The data were produced by immunoSEQ multiplex PCR, yet TCRdb's version contains in-frame clones alone and is incomplete. The sample records fewer than 500,000 clones, about 15% being singletons. Sample: naive CD4+ T cells from blood. The source is a man aged 25-40 years in good health. The CDR3 runs from the conserved cysteine through the conserved F or W. The order of the fields is J gene, V gene, clone size, D gene, CDR3 DNA, CDR3 protein. The D gene is left open where the match is weak. The size of a clone is reported for some rows only, either as once, few or many, or as a class for expanded clones.

J gene: TRBJ2-1
V gene: TRBV30
clone size: few
D gene: TRBD1
CDR3 DNA: TGTGCCTGGGACAGGGTAGGCAATGAGCAGTTCTTC
CDR3 protein: CAWDRVGNEQFF

J gene: TRBJ1-2
V gene: TRBV9
clone size: NA
D gene: NA
CDR3 DNA: TGTGCCAGCAGCGTATGGGGTAACGACTATGGCTACACCTTC
CDR3 protein: CASSVWGNDYGYTF

J gene: TRBJ2-5
V gene: TRBV5-4
clone size: NA
D gene: TRBD2
CDR3 DNA: TGTGCCAGCAGCTTGGATGGGACTAGCGAAGAGACCCAGTACTTC
CDR3 protein: CASSLDGTSEETQYF

J gene: TRBJ2-7
V gene: TRBV13
clone size: many
D gene: NA
CDR3 DNA: TGTGCCAGCAGCCCAGAGGACAGCGGCGAGCAGTACTTC
CDR3 protein: CASSPEDSGEQYF

J gene: TRBJ2-3
V gene: TRBV2
clone size: NA
D gene: NA
CDR3 DNA: TGTGCCAGCAGTAGGGACGGATACACAGGTACGCAGTATTTT
CDR3 protein: CASSRDGYTGTQYF

J gene: TRBJ2-3
V gene: TRBV9
clone size: NA
D gene: TRBD2
CDR3 DNA: TGTGCCAGCAGCCCGCAGCGGGGGACCGGCACAGATACGCAGTATTTT
CDR3 protein: CASSPQRGTGTDTQYF

J gene: TRBJ2-5
V gene: TRBV11-3
clone size: few
D gene: TRBD1
CDR3 DNA: TGTGCCAGCAGCACAGGGGGCGCGAAAGAGACCCAGTACTTC
CDR3 protein: CASSTGGAKETQYF

J gene: TRBJ2-4
V gene: TRBV6-5
clone size: NA
D gene: NA
CDR3 DNA: TGTGCCAGCAGTCAGGGGCCCTTAGCCAAAAACATTCAGTACTTC
CDR3 protein: CASSQGPLAKNIQYF

J gene: TRBJ1-2
V gene: TRBV5-1
clone size: few
D gene: TRBD1
CDR3 DNA: TGCGCCAGCAGCTTGGGGACAGGAACCTATGGCTACACCTTC
CDR3 protein: CASSLGTGTYGYTF

J gene: TRBJ1-5
V gene: TRBV7-9
clone size: NA
D gene: TRBD1
CDR3 DNA: TGTGCCAGCAGCTTATCCCAGGGGGCGCTGGACAATCAGCCCCAGCATTTT
CDR3 protein: CASSLSQGALDNQPQHF

J gene: TRBJ2-7
V gene: TRBV11-2
clone size: few
D gene: NA
CDR3 DNA: TGTGCCAGCAGCTTAGTCTACGAGCAGTACTTC
CDR3 protein: CASSLVYEQYF

J gene: TRBJ1-6
V gene: TRBV7-9
clone size: few
D gene: NA
CDR3 DNA: TGTGCCAGCAGCTTAAATCTTTCACCCCTCCACTTT
CDR3 protein: CASSLNLSPLHF

J gene: TRBJ1-1
V gene: TRBV14
clone size: NA
D gene: NA
CDR3 DNA: TGTGCCAGCAGCCAAAGGAATTTAAGGGGCGCTGAAGCTTTCTTT
CDR3 protein: CASSQRNLRGAEAFF

J gene: TRBJ2-5
V gene: TRBV29-1
clone size: NA
D gene: TRBD1
CDR3 DNA: TGCAGCGTTGAATTAGACACAGGGGGGGAGACCCAGTACTTC
CDR3 protein: CSVELDTGGETQYF

J gene: TRBJ1-1
V gene: TRBV25-1
clone size: few
D gene: NA
CDR3 DNA: TGTGCCAGCAGTGATGCGGGCGTGGGTAACACTGAAGCTTTCTTT
CDR3 protein: CASSDAGVGNTEAFF

J gene: TRBJ1-6
V gene: TRBV5-4
clone size: few
D gene: NA
CDR3 DNA: TGTGCCAGCAGCCCTGAGCGACAGGTATCGGGGAATTCACCCCTCCACTTT
CDR3 protein: CASSPERQVSGNSPLHF

J gene: TRBJ2-5
V gene: TRBV25-1
clone size: NA
D gene: NA
CDR3 DNA: TGTGCCAGCAGTCGGCGGCAGGGATCGGAGACCCAGTACTTC
CDR3 protein: CASSRRQGSETQYF

J gene: TRBJ1-1
V gene: TRBV25-1
clone size: few
D gene: NA
CDR3 DNA: TGTGCCAGCAGTGAATTTGGGGGGCAGCCCGAAGCTTTCTTT
CDR3 protein: CASSEFGGQPEAFF

J gene: TRBJ2-3
V gene: TRBV10-3
clone size: NA
D gene: TRBD2
CDR3 DNA: TGTGCCATCAGTACAGGGACTAGCGGGGACACAGATACGCAGTATTTT
CDR3 protein: CAISTGTSGDTDTQYF

J gene: TRBJ2-4
V gene: TRBV29-1
clone size: few
D gene: NA
CDR3 DNA: TGCAGCGTCAGCGGGACAGCCGCTCGGGTTCAGTACTTC
CDR3 protein: CSVSGTAARVQYF

J gene: TRBJ2-1
V gene: TRBV29-1
clone size: NA
D gene: NA
CDR3 DNA: TGCAGCGTTAGGACAGCCCTTAGGACCTACAATGAGCAGTTCTTC
CDR3 protein: CSVRTALRTYNEQFF

J gene: TRBJ2-1
V gene: TRBV7-2
clone size: few
D gene: TRBD1
CDR3 DNA: TGTGCCAGCAGCCTACAGGGGGCGATTAATGAGCAGTTCTTC
CDR3 protein: CASSLQGAINEQFF

J gene: TRBJ2-7
V gene: TRBV5-1
clone size: few
D gene: TRBD1
CDR3 DNA: TGCGCCAGCAGTTCGGGACAGGGGACCTACGAGCAGTACTTC
CDR3 protein: CASSSGQGTYEQYF

J gene: TRBJ2-5
V gene: TRBV6-5
clone size: NA
D gene: NA
CDR3 DNA: TGTGCCAGCCGGGACTGGGGTACTCAGTACTTC
CDR3 protein: CASRDWGTQYF

J gene: TRBJ2-1
V gene: TRBV18
clone size: NA
D gene: TRBD2
CDR3 DNA: TGTGCCAGCTCACAGCTAGCGGGAGCCGGGCAGTTCTTC
CDR3 protein: CASSQLAGAGQFF

J gene: TRBJ2-3
V gene: TRBV12-5
clone size: NA
D gene: NA
CDR3 DNA: TGTGCTAGTGTTCCAACAGGGTTGGATACGCAGTATTTT
CDR3 protein: CASVPTGLDTQYF

J gene: TRBJ2-1
V gene: TRBV9
clone size: NA
D gene: TRBD2
CDR3 DNA: TGTGCCAGCAGCCTCATAGCGGGGGGTTATGAGCAGTTCTTC
CDR3 protein: CASSLIAGGYEQFF

J gene: TRBJ1-1
V gene: TRBV9
clone size: few
D gene: NA
CDR3 DNA: TGTGCCAGCAGCGTCGGGGCGAACACTGAAGCTTTCTTT
CDR3 protein: CASSVGANTEAFF

J gene: TRBJ2-5
V gene: TRBV7-2
clone size: few
D gene: NA
CDR3 DNA: TGTGCCAGCAGCTTAGGTCTCAGCCAAGAGACCCAGTACTTC
CDR3 protein: CASSLGLSQETQYF

J gene: TRBJ2-3
V gene: TRBV7-2
clone size: few
D gene: TRBD2
CDR3 DNA: TGTGCCAGCAGCTCAATAGCGGGGGCCAACACAGATACGCAGTATTTT
CDR3 protein: CASSSIAGANTDTQYF

J gene: TRBJ2-5
V gene: TRBV9
clone size: NA
D gene: NA
CDR3 DNA: TGTGCCAGCAGCGATGGACAGATAGTAGAGACCCAGTACTTC
CDR3 protein: CASSDGQIVETQYF

J gene: TRBJ1-1
V gene: TRBV4-3
clone size: few
D gene: NA
CDR3 DNA: TGCGCCAGCACCCAGGGCCGCCGTGGGACTGAAGCTTTCTTT
CDR3 protein: CASTQGRRGTEAFF

J gene: TRBJ2-3
V gene: TRBV20-1
clone size: few
D gene: NA
CDR3 DNA: TGCAGTGCTGGGCCCACAGATACGCAGTATTTT
CDR3 protein: CSAGPTDTQYF

J gene: TRBJ2-5
V gene: TRBV9
clone size: few
D gene: NA
CDR3 DNA: TGTGCCAGCAGCTTCGCGAGAGGGGTCGGAGAGACCCAGTACTTC
CDR3 protein: CASSFARGVGETQYF

J gene: TRBJ2-6
V gene: TRBV7-8
clone size: few
D gene: NA
CDR3 DNA: TGTGCCAGCAGCTTACCCAGGGGAAGTGGGGCCAACGTCCTGACTTTC
CDR3 protein: CASSLPRGSGANVLTF